These 19 T cell receptor beta chains originate from one sample sequenced in a study of PD-1 blockade in mismatch repair-deficient tumors. Sequencing used immunoSEQ multiplex PCR; TCRdb keeps in-frame clones, though not all of them. The data show about 100,000 clones, with over 75% seen just once and approximately 6.8% held by the top ten. Specimen: peripheral blood, collected 36 weeks after starting pembrolizumab. These receptors all come from an adult with mismatch repair-deficient cancer.

The CDR3: CATSFNTDTQYF. CDR3 nucleotides: TGTGCCACCAGCTTTAACACAGATACGCAGTATTTT. The chain couples TRBV15 to TRBJ2-3; D gene uncertain. This CDR3 contains 12 residues. Germline CDR1 reads LNHNV; CDR2 reads YYDKDF (reference sequence). Trimming shortened V by 5 bases and J by 2 bases, and 5 bases separated the two germline ends.

The chain employs TRBV7-3 and TRBJ2-2; D remains unclear. The germline V gene has CDR1 SGHTA and CDR2 FQGTGA. V was pared by 1 base and J by 7 bases, with 4 bases between. The CDR3 totals 12 residues. The CDR3: CASSLMGGELFF. The CDR3 DNA follows: TGTGCCAGCAGCTTAATGGGCGGGGAGCTGTTTTTT.

The rearrangement uses TRBV11-2 and TRBJ2-1; D gene unclear. CDR1 and CDR2 (germline): SGHAT, FQNNGV. Trimming cost V 3 bases and J 7 bases, with 10 bases left between them. This CDR3 spans 13 amino acids. The CDR3 DNA sequence: TGTGCCAGCAGCTTGGAACGCCCAAATGAGCAGTTCTTC. Translated, it gives CASSLERPNEQFF.

V gene TRBV5-1 combines with J gene TRBJ2-1, with D unresolved. V gave up 0 bases and J gave up 4 bases, with 11 bases separating them. Germline V gene sequence: CDR1 SGHRS, CDR2 YFSETQ. This CDR3 is 15 amino acids long. The CDR3 bases are TGCGCCAGCAGCTTGGGACCATTGGGATACAATGAGCAGTTCTTC. This sequence encodes CASSLGPLGYNEQFF.

The sample holds many counts of this clone. The genes are TRBV5-1 and TRBJ1-2, with TRBD1 identical over 9 bases. The CDR3 totals 15 residues. Germline V gives CDR1 SGHRS, CDR2 YFSETQ. Trimming cost V 6 bases and J 6 bases; bases outside gene matches: 12. The CDR3 bases are TGCGCCAGCATCGATGGGCCGGGACAGGGAAATGGCTACACCTTC. Translated: CASIDGPGQGNGYTF.

This clone was seen a few times. The chain links TRBV2 to TRBJ2-7; TRBD2 is a possible D gene (5 bases). The CDR3 runs 11 residues. Germline V CDR1 and CDR2: SNHLY, FYNNEI. The germline V and J ends were trimmed by 8 bases and 5 bases, with 10 bases remaining between them. CDR3 amino acids: CASVGVHEQYF. The CDR3 DNA is TGTGCCAGCGTCGGGGTCCACGAGCAGTACTTC.

The rearrangement joins TRBV19 to TRBJ2-6; the D is unclear. Germline V gene data show CDR1 as LNHDA and CDR2 as SQIVND (reference sequence). Between the trimmed V and J ends, which lost 3 bases and 2 bases, there was a span of 11 bases. The CDR3 contains 16 residues. CDR3 sequence: CASSMNPTPGANVLTF. The CDR3 DNA reads TGTGCCAGTAGTATGAACCCAACCCCTGGGGCCAACGTCCTGACTTTC. The variable domain in full, completed from reference TRBV19 and TRBJ2-6, reads DGGITQSPKYLFRKEGQNVTLSCEQNLNHDAMYWYRQDPGQGLRLIYYSQIVNDFQKGDIAEGYSVSREKKESFPLTVTSAQKNPTAFYLCASSMNPTPGANVLTFGAGSRLTVL.

The rearrangement links TRBV7-3 to TRBJ2-2, with 13 bases matching TRBD2. The J segment lost 3 bases and the V segment lost 6 bases, leaving 4 bases of the junction unmatched. The CDR3 runs to 16 residues. Per the germline V gene, CDR1 is SGHTA and CDR2 is FQGTGA. The CDR3 spells CASSPGLAGDTGELFF. CDR3 coding DNA: TGTGCCAGCAGTCCCGGACTAGCGGGAGACACCGGGGAGCTGTTTTTT.

This chain links TRBV19 with TRBJ1-4; no clear D gene. CDR1 and CDR2 (germline): LNHDA, SQIVND (reference sequence). CDR3 length: 12 amino acids. V shed 3 bases and J shed 14 bases, with 13 bases lying between them. This CDR3 reads CASSIYSDVLFF. The CDR3 nucleotides read TGTGCCAGTAGTATTTATTCTGATGTTCTGTTTTTT.

The V gene is TRBV5-5, the J gene TRBJ1-1; unclear D gene. The CDR3 runs 11 residues. The V and J ends lost 0 bases and 10 bases respectively, with 7 bases between them. Germline-derived CDR1 and CDR2 are SGHKS and YYEKEE (reference sequence). In DNA, the CDR3 is TGTGCCAGCAGCTTGGGACCTGCAGCTTTCTTT. This encodes CASSLGPAAFF.

The chain couples TRBV10-1 to TRBJ2-2; 16 bases map to TRBD2. Germline V gene lookup returns CDR1 WNHNN and CDR2 SYGVQD (reference sequence). This CDR3 contains 16 residues. V lost 6 bases to trimming and J lost 6 bases; unmatched junction nucleotides: 4. The CDR3 sequence: CASSFGTSGRAGELFF. CDR3 DNA sequence: TGCGCCAGCAGCTTTGGGACTAGCGGGAGGGCCGGGGAGCTGTTTTTT.

The sample holds one count of this clone. V gene TRBV19 combines with J gene TRBJ1-5, with 9 positions matching TRBD1. V was clipped by 5 bases and J by 6 bases; unmatched bases: 8. The germline V gene has CDR1 LNHDA and CDR2 SQIVND (reference sequence). The CDR3 loop spans 15 amino acids. The CDR3 spells CASSRDRERGQPQHF. CDR3 nucleotide sequence: TGTGCCAGTAGTCGGGACAGGGAGAGGGGTCAGCCCCAGCATTTT.

The table lists this clone with a few counts. The chain is built from TRBV7-9 and TRBJ2-7; D call uncertain. The germline CDR1 and CDR2 sequences are SEHNR and FQNEAQ (reference sequence). Between the trimmed V and J ends, which lost 1 base and 7 bases, there was a span of 8 bases. CDR3 size: 12 residues. This CDR3 reads CASSLGQQEQYF. The CDR3 DNA sequence: TGTGCCAGCAGCTTAGGGCAGCAAGAGCAGTACTTC.

This clone showed up just once. The chain has TRBV19 and TRBJ2-1; 8 bases agree with TRBD1. Unmatched junction bases numbered 4, after V lost 1 base and J lost 8 bases. The germline V gene encodes CDR1 LNHDA and CDR2 SQIVND (reference sequence). This CDR3 spans 14 amino acids. CDR3 in amino acids: CASSIGNRGYEQFF. The CDR3 bases are TGTGCCAGTAGTATAGGGAACAGGGGGTATGAGCAGTTCTTC. Filled out from reference TRBV19 and TRBJ2-1, the complete variable domain reads DGGITQSPKYLFRKEGQNVTLSCEQNLNHDAMYWYRQDPGQGLRLIYYSQIVNDFQKGDIAEGYSVSREKKESFPLTVTSAQKNPTAFYLCASSIGNRGYEQFFGPGTRLTVL.

This clone has just a few counts. This chain uses TRBV5-1 with TRBJ2-1; the match to TRBD2 covers 10 bases. The germline CDR1 and CDR2 sequences are SGHRS and YFSETQ. With V trimmed by 2 bases and J by 10 bases, 12 bases remained unmatched. CDR3 length equals 16 residues. CDR3 region: CASSFNLAGVSWEQFF. CDR3 sequence (DNA): TGCGCCAGCAGCTTCAATCTAGCGGGAGTCTCATGGGAGCAGTTCTTC.

The J gene is TRBJ2-7, the V gene TRBV18, with D perhaps TRBD2 (6 bases). The V end was cut by 0 bases, the J end by 4 bases, with 16 bases between. CDR3 size: 16 residues. CDR1 and CDR2 (germline): KGHSH, LQKENI. In nucleotides, the CDR3 is TGTGCCAGCTCACCACCGGTGGGGGGAGAGAGGTACGAGCAGTACTTC. Translated: CASSPPVGGERYEQYF.

V gene TRBV19 combines with J gene TRBJ1-4, with 7 bases aligning to TRBD1. Germline V CDR1 and CDR2: LNHDA, SQIVND (reference sequence). The CDR3 consists of 13 residues. Unmatched junction bases numbered 5, after V lost 9 bases and J lost 4 bases. DNA of the CDR3: TGTGCCAGCAACAGGGGAGGTAATGAAAAACTGTTTTTT. This codes for CASNRGGNEKLFF. The variable domain in full, completed from reference TRBV19 and TRBJ1-4, reads DGGITQSPKYLFRKEGQNVTLSCEQNLNHDAMYWYRQDPGQGLRLIYYSQIVNDFQKGDIAEGYSVSREKKESFPLTVTSAQKNPTAFYLCASNRGGNEKLFFGSGTQLSVL.

The chain uses TRBV13 and TRBJ1-2; D possibly corresponds to TRBD1 (5 bases). CDR3 size: 14 residues. Germline assignment: CDR1 PRHDT and CDR2 FYEKMQ (reference sequence). V was cut by 5 bases and J by 3 bases, with 13 bases left in between. The DNA of the CDR3 is TGTGCCAGCAGCCCCGGGACCCAGGACTATGGCTACACCTTC. It yields the protein CASSPGTQDYGYTF.

V gene TRBV5-6 combines with J gene TRBJ1-2; TRBD1 matches at 9 bases. V trimming: 3 bases; J trimming: 3 bases; junction bases outside the gene matches: 3. CDR3 length: 14 amino acids. CDR1 SGHDT and CDR2 YYEEEE come from the germline V gene. The CDR3 protein is CASSSGTGYYGYTF. The CDR3 DNA is TGTGCCAGCAGCTCCGGGACAGGGTACTATGGCTACACCTTC.